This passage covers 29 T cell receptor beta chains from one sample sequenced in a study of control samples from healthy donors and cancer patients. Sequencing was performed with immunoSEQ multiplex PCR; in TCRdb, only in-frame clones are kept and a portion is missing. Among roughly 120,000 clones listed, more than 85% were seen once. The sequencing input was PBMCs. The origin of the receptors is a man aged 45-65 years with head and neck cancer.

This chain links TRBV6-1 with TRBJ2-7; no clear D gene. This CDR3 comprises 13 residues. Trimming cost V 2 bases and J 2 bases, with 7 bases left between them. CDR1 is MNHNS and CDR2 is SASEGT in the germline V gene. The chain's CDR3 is CASSETATYEQYF. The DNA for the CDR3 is TGTGCCAGCAGTGAAACGGCTACCTACGAGCAGTACTTC.

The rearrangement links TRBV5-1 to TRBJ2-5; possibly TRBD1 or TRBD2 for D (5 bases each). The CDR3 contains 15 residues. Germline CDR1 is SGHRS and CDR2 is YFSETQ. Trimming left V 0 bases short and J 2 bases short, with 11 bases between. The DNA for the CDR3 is TGCGCCAGCAGCTTGGCGGGGCCGCATCAAGAGACCCAGTACTTC. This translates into CASSLAGPHQETQYF.

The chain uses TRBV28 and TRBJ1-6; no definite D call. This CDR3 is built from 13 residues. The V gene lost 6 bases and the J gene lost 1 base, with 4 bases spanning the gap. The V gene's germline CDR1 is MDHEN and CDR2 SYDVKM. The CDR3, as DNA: TGTGCCAGCAGGCGATCCTATAATTCACCCCTCCACTTT. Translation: CASRRSYNSPLHF.

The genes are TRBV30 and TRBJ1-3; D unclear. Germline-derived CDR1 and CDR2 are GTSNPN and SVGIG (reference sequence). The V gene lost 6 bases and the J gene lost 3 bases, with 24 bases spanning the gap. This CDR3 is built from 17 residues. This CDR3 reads CACETQNIASGGNTIYF. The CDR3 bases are TGTGCCTGCGAAACCCAAAACATCGCTTCGGGTGGAAACACCATATATTTT.

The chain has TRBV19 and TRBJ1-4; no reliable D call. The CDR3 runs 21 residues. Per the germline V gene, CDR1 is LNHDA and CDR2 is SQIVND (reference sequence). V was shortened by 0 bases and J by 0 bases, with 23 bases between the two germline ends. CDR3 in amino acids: CASSIDVWTLPELATNEKLFF. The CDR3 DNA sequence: TGTGCCAGTAGTATAGACGTCTGGACGCTCCCCGAGCTTGCAACTAATGAAAAACTGTTTTTT.

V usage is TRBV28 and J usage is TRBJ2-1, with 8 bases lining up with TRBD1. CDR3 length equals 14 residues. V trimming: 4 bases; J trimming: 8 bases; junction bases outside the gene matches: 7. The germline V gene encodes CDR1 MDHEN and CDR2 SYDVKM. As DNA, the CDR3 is TGTGCCAGCAGTTCACGGACAGGGAAGGATGAGCAGTTCTTC. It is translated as CASSSRTGKDEQFF.

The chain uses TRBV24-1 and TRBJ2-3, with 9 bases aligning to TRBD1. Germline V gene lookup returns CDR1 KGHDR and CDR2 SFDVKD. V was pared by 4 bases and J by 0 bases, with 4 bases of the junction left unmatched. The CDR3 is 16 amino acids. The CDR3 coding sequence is TGTGCCACCAGTGACCGGGGGACAGGGAGCACAGATACGCAGTATTTT. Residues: CATSDRGTGSTDTQYF.

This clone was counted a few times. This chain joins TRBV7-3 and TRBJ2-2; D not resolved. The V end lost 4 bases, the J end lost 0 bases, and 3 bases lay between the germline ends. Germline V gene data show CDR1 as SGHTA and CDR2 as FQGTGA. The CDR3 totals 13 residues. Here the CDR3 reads CASSSSNTGELFF. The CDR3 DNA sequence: TGTGCCAGCAGCTCCTCGAACACCGGGGAGCTGTTTTTT.

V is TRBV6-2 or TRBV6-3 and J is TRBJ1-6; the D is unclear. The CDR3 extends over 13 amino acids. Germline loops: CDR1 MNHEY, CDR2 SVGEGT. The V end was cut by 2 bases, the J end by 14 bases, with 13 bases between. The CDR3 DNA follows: TGTGCCAGCAGTTACCGTGATCCCTCCACCCTCCACTTT. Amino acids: CASSYRDPSTLHF.

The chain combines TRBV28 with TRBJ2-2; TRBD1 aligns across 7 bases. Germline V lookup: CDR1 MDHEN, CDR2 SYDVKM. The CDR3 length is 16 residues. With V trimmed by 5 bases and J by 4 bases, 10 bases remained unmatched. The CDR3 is CASSLPGQRITGELFF. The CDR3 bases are TGTGCCAGCAGTCTCCCGGGACAGAGGATCACCGGGGAGCTGTTTTTT.

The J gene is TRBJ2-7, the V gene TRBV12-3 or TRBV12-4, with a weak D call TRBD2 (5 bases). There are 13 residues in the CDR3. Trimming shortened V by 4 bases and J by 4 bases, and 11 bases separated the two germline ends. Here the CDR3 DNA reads TGTGCCAGCAGTTCGGACTGGAGTTACGAGCAGTACTTC. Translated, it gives CASSSDWSYEQYF.

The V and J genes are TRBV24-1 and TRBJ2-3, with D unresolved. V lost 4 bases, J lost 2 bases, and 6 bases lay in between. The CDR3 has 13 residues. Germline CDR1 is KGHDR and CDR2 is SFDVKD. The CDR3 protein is CATSEWATDTQYF. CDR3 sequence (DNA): TGTGCCACCAGTGAATGGGCCACAGATACGCAGTATTTT.

The CDR3 sequence: CASSLGGTGDHLGYGYTF. The CDR3, as DNA: TGTGCCAGCAGCTTGGGGGGGACGGGAGACCATCTCGGCTATGGCTACACCTTC. V is TRBV5-4 and J is TRBJ1-2, with D maybe TRBD1 (5 bases). The CDR3 extends over 18 amino acids. Germline V gene lookup returns CDR1 SGHNT and CDR2 YYREEE (reference sequence). V dropped 0 bases and J dropped 4 bases, with 22 bases sitting between them.

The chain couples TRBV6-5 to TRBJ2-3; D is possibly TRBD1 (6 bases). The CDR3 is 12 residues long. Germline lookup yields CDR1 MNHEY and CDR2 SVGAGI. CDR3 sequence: CKTGRGTDTQYF. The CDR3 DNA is TGTAAGACAGGCCGGGGCACAGATACGCAGTATTTT.

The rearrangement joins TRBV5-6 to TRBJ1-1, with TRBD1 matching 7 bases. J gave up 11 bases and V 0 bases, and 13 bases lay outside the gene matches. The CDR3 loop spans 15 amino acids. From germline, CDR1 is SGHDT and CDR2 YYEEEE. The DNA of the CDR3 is TGTGCCAGCAGCTTGGTCCCTAGACAGGGAGGTTTGGCTTTCTTT. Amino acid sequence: CASSLVPRQGGLAFF.

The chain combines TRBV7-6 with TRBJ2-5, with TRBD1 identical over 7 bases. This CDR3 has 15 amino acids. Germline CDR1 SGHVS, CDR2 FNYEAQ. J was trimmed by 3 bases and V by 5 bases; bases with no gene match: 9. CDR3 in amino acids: CASSGNRGTKETQYF. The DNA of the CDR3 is TGTGCCAGCAGCGGTAACAGGGGAACGAAAGAGACCCAGTACTTC.

In DNA, the CDR3 is TGTGCCAGCTCACCATACAGGGCGGACTTCGATACGCAGTATTTT. Translating gives CASSPYRADFDTQYF. The rearrangement links TRBV18 to TRBJ2-3, with D tentatively TRBD1 (6 bases). Trimming pared 2 bases from V and 6 bases from J, leaving 15 bases between. Germline V gene sequence: CDR1 KGHSH, CDR2 LQKENI. This CDR3 is built from 15 residues.

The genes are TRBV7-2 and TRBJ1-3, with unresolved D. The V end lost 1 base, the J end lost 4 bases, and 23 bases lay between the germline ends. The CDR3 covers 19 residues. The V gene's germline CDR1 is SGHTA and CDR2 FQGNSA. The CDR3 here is CASSLVGPGVGRLGNTIYF. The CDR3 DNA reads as TGTGCCAGCAGCTTAGTAGGACCTGGGGTCGGGCGCCTGGGAAACACCATATATTTT.

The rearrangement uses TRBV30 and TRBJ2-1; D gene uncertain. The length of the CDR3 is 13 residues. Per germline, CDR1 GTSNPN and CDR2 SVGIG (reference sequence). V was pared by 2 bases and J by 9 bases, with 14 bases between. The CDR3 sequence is CAWSLGSGGEQFF. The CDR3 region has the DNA TGTGCCTGGAGTTTAGGGTCCGGTGGTGAGCAGTTCTTC.

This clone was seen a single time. The CDR3 sequence: CASSYSLLKPGELFF. The CDR3 coding sequence is TGTGCCAGCAGTTACTCTCTACTCAAACCGGGGGAGCTGTTTTTT. V and J are TRBV6-5 and TRBJ2-2; D uncertain. From germline, CDR1 is MNHEY and CDR2 SVGAGI. V was pared by 0 bases and J by 8 bases, with 13 bases between. This CDR3 is built from 15 residues.

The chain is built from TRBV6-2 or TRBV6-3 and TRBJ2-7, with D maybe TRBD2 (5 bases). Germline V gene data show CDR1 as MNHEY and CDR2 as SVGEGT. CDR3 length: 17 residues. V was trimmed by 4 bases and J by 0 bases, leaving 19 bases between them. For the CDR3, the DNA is TGTGCCAGCAGTTCCGCCGTCAGACTAAGTAGCTCCTACGAGCAGTACTTC. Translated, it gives CASSSAVRLSSSYEQYF.

The CDR3 loop is CASSLTEVYGYTF. Here the CDR3 DNA reads TGTGCCAGCAGCCTGACAGAAGTCTATGGCTACACCTTC. The V gene is TRBV12-3 or TRBV12-4, the J gene TRBJ1-2, with D perhaps matching TRBD1 (5 bases). The CDR3 runs 13 residues. V was cut by 6 bases and J by 4 bases, with 12 bases left in between.

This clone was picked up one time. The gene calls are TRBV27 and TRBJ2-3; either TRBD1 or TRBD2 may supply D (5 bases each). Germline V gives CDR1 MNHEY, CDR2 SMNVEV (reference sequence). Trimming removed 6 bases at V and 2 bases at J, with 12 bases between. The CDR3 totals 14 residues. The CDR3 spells CASSPRGDTDTQYF. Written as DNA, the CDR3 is TGTGCCAGCAGCCCTCGAGGGGACACAGATACGCAGTATTTT.

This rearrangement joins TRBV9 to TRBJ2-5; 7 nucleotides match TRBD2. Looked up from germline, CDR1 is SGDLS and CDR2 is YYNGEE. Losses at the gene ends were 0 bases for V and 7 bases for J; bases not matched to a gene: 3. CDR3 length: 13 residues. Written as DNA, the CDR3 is TGTGCCAGCAGCGTAGGAGCGGGGAGGACCCAGTACTTC. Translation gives CASSVGAGRTQYF.

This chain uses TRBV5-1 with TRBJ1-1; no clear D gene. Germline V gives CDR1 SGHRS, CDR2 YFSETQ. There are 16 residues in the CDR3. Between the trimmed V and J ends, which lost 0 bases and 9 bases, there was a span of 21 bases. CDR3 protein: CASSLVGSGRQGQAFF. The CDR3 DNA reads TGCGCCAGCAGCTTGGTGGGGTCCGGTCGGCAAGGACAAGCTTTCTTT.

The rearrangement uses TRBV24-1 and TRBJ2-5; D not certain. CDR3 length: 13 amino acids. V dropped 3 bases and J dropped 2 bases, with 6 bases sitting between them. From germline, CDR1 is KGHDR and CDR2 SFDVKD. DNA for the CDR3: TGTGCCACCAGTGATGGCCCGCAAGAGACCCAGTACTTC. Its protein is CATSDGPQETQYF.

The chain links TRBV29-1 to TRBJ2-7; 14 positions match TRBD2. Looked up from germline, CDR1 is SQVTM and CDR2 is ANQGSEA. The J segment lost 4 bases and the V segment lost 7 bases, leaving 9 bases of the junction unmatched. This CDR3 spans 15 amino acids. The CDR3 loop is CSAQGTSGSQYEQYF. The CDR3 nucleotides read TGCAGCGCTCAAGGGACTAGCGGGAGTCAATACGAGCAGTACTTC.

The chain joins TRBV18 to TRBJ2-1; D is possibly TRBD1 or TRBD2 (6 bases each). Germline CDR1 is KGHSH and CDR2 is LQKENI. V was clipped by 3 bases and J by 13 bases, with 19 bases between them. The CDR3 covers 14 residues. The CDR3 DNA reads TGTGCCAGCTCACCCCTAAAGGAGGGGGGAACCCAGTTCTTC. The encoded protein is CASSPLKEGGTQFF.

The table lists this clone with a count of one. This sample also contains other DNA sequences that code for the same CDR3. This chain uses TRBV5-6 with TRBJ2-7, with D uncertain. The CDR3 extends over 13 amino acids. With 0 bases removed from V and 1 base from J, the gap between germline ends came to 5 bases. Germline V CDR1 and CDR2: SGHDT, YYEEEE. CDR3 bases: TGTGCCAGCAGCTTGGGACGGTCCTACGAGCAGTACTTC. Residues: CASSLGRSYEQYF.